This T cell receptor (beta chain) originates from a study of T cells in Graves' hyperthyroidism and ophthalmopathy. Findings of the study overall: Prediction of ophthalmopathy progression came a median around 6.1 months pre-onset.

Amplified regions were TCR beta CDR3 sequences from RNA transcripts. Carried out on the TCR CDR3, a first-round RT-PCR used the HTBI primer set. From the multiplex PCR reads, TCRdb called clonotypes with MiXCR, one entry per CDR3 protein. The sample carries 450,000 to 600,000 distinct CDR3 sequences, 14% recorded once. Germline CDR1 and CDR2: SGDLS and YYNGEE. The CDR3 covers 15 residues. This clonotype was recorded a few times. The antigen remains unidentified. One junction end does not reproduce the germline sequence, and a read error may be involved. In patients aged 18 to 65, hyperthyroidism was newly diagnosed, with duration under 2 months. Lactation, pregnancy, other autoimmune disease or uncontrolled infection excluded patients.

The J gene is TRBJ2-7, the V gene TRBV9; D possibly corresponds to TRBD2 (6 bases). Sequences were obtained from blood. This clonotype originated in a woman in her forties with Graves' hyperthyroidism. CDR3 DNA sequence: TGTGCCAGCAGTCGAGGGGACTTTCCATCCTTCGAGCAGTACTTC. Translating it yields CASSRGDFPSFEQYF.